The 10 T cell receptor beta chains below all came from one sample that was sequenced in a study of T cells in Graves' hyperthyroidism and ophthalmopathy. Amplification yielded TCR beta CDR3 regions, with RNA transcripts as the source. The primer set for the first-round RT-PCR of the TCR CDR3 was HTBI. A single record per CDR3 protein comes from TCRdb applying MiXCR to the multiplex PCR reads. The table lists approximately 600,000 distinct CDR3 sequences, less than 25% of them singletons. Sequenced: blood. The receptor source for this set is a man between 25 and 39 years old with Graves' ophthalmopathy.

This clonotype was observed many times. V gene TRBV4-3 combines with J gene TRBJ2-7; 9 nucleotides line up with TRBD2. V lost 6 bases to trimming and J lost 5 bases; unmatched junction nucleotides: 11. Germline values: CDR1 LGHNA, CDR2 YSLEER. The CDR3 runs to 15 residues. CDR3 loop: CASSPRRGLANEQYF. The CDR3 coding sequence is TGCGCCAGCAGTCCCAGAAGAGGACTAGCGAACGAGCAGTACTTC.

In this sample, this clonotype turned up a few times. This chain joins TRBV28 and TRBJ2-1; a weak D match, TRBD1 (6 bases). Germline V gene sequence: CDR1 MDHEN, CDR2 SYDVKM. The CDR3 length is 14 residues. The ends were cut back, 1 base at V and 12 bases at J, with 16 bases in the middle. CDR3 nucleotides: TGTGCCAGCAGTTTATCATGGGGTGGGGGCTTGCAGTTCTTC. Amino acid sequence: CASSLSWGGGLQFF.

This clonotype came up a few times. The rearrangement joins TRBV6-1 to TRBJ2-7, with 9 positions matching TRBD1. The CDR3 loop spans 14 amino acids. V gave up 6 bases and J gave up 3 bases; unmatched junction bases: 6. The germline gives CDR1 MNHNS, CDR2 SASEGT. The CDR3 region is CASRNGTGIYEQYF. In nucleotides, the CDR3 is TGTGCCAGCAGGAACGGGACAGGGATCTACGAGCAGTACTTC.

This clonotype was seen a few times. The rearrangement joins TRBV4-1 to TRBJ2-7; possibly TRBD2 for D (5 bases). CDR1 and CDR2 (germline): MGHRA, YSYEKL. This CDR3 has 15 residues. V lost 0 bases and J 2 bases, leaving 11 bases between the germline ends. The CDR3 DNA sequence: TGCGCCAGCAGCCAAGAGTTTAGCGCCACCTACGAGCAGTACTTC. This translates into CASSQEFSATYEQYF.

This chain links TRBV20-1 with TRBJ2-7; 8 nucleotides match TRBD2. The V and J ends lost 0 bases and 4 bases, in that order; junction bases with no gene match: 8. The CDR3 length is 15 residues. The germline CDR1 and CDR2 sequences are DFQATT and SNEGSKA (reference sequence). CDR3 DNA: TGCAGTGCTAGAGAAGGGAGCGGGAGCTTGTACGAGCAGTACTTC. It is translated as CSAREGSGSLYEQYF.

The CDR3 reads CASSDDSYYEQYF. The DNA of the CDR3 is TGTGCCAGCAGTGACGACAGTTACTACGAGCAGTACTTC. This chain joins TRBV6-1 and TRBJ2-7, with D possibly being TRBD1 (5 bases). The germline gives CDR1 MNHNS, CDR2 SASEGT. The CDR3 loop spans 13 amino acids. Trimming shortened V by 3 bases and J by 3 bases, and 9 bases separated the two germline ends.

This clonotype was seen once. A read error is possible here, since a much larger clone lies one base away. The CDR3 nucleotides read TGTGCCAGCAGTTTCGGTGACAACTCGGGCTACGAGCAGTGCTTC. Translation: CASSFGDNSGYEQCF. The rearrangement links TRBV28 to TRBJ2-7; D ambiguous. This CDR3 is 15 amino acids long. CDR1 is MDHEN, CDR2 SYDVKM, per germline.

This clonotype was counted only a few times. The chain recombines TRBV24-1 with TRBJ2-3, with D perhaps given as TRBD1 or TRBD2 (5 bases each). V was clipped by 7 bases and J by 2 bases, with 15 bases between them. This CDR3 is 15 amino acids long. Per germline, CDR1 KGHDR and CDR2 SFDVKD. The CDR3 nucleotides read TGTGCCACCAGCTTCCCGGGACCGAACACAGATACGCAGTATTTT. It specifies CATSFPGPNTDTQYF.

This clonotype was observed at least ten times. The gene calls are TRBV3-1 and TRBJ1-6, with D perhaps matching TRBD1 (6 bases). Per germline, CDR1 LGHDT and CDR2 YNNKEL (reference sequence). CDR3 size: 16 residues. The ends were cut back, 1 base at V and 8 bases at J, with 15 bases in the middle. CDR3 in amino acids: CASSQGFGGRDSPLHF. CDR3 in DNA: TGTGCCAGCAGCCAAGGATTTGGGGGGCGCGATTCACCCCTCCACTTT.

This clonotype was observed many times. The chain combines TRBV28 with TRBJ1-1; the D gene is possibly TRBD1 (6 bases). V was cut by 2 bases and J by 4 bases, with 11 bases left in between. CDR1 is MDHEN, CDR2 SYDVKM, per germline. The CDR3 loop spans 14 amino acids. Here the CDR3 reads CASSLLQGPTEAFF. The CDR3 coding sequence is TGTGCCAGCAGTTTACTACAGGGCCCCACTGAAGCTTTCTTT.